The TCR beta chain under discussion was sequenced for a study of shared clonotypes between healthy human individuals. V gave up 5 bases and J gave up 2 bases, with 10 bases separating them. CDR1 and CDR2 (germline): SGHVS, FNYEAQ. This CDR3 is 13 amino acids long. Terminally differentiated effector memory CD45RA+ cells were excluded from the naive CD8 cells, which were CD45RO-negative and positively selected for CCR7. Turning to this clone: The same CDR3 arises from other DNA sequences in this sample as well.

The repertoire was sequenced with immunoSEQ multiplex PCR; TCRdb's copy has only in-frame clones and lacks some. The table lists approximately 810,000 clones, around 92% of them singletons. The V call is TRBV7-6, the J call TRBJ2-7; no definite D call. The receptor's source is a man younger than 45 in good health. Sequenced: naive CD8+ T cells sorted from blood. The CDR3 sequence is CASSPGVAYEQYF. As DNA, the CDR3 is TGTGCCAGCAGCCCAGGTGTCGCCTACGAGCAGTACTTC.